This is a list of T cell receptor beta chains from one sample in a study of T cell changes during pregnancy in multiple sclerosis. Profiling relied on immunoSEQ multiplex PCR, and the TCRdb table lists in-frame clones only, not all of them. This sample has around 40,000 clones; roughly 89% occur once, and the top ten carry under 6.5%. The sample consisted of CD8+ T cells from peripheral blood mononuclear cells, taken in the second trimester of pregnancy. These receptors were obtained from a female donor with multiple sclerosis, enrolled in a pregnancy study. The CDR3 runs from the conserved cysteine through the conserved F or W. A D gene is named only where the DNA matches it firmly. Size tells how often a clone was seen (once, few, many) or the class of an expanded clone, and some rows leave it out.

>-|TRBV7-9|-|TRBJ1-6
TGTGCCAGCAGCCCCCGGGGGACTCTAGGCTCACCCCTCCACTTT
CASSPRGTLGSPLHF
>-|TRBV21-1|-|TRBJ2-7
TGTGCCAGCAGCAAAGTTCGAGGGACAGGGGGCGACGAGCAGTACTTC
CASSKVRGTGGDEQYF
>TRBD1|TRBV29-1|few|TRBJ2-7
TGCAGCGTTGAAGGACTACAAGGTTCCGGGACAGGGCACGAGCAGTACTTC
CSVEGLQGSGTGHEQYF
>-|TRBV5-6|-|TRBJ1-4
TGTGCCAGCAGCTTGGCCAGGGAGGGTGAAAAACTGTTTTTT
CASSLAREGEKLFF
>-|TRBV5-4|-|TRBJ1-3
TGTGCCAGCAGCTTGGACGGGAACTCTGGAAACACCATATATTTT
CASSLDGNSGNTIYF
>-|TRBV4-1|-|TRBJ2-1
TGCGCCAGCAGCCACGGTGTGACTAGTGGGGATGAGCAGTTCTTC
CASSHGVTSGDEQFF
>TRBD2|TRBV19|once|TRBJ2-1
TGTGCCACTAGCGGGGGATACAATGAGCAGTTCTTC
CATSGGYNEQFF
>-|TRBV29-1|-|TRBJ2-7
TGCAGCGTTGAAGGCCCCCGGGACACACTGCCCCACACCTACGAGCAGTACTTC
CSVEGPRDTLPHTYEQYF
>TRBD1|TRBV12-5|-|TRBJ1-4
TGTGCTAGTGGTTTGCAACAGGGGGCTAATGAAAAACTGTTTTTT
CASGLQQGANEKLFF
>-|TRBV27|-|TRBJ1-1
TGTGCCAGCAGAAACAGGGACCGCACTGAAGCTTTCTTT
CASRNRDRTEAFF
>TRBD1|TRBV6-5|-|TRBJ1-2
TGTGCCAGCAGACCGGGACAGGGGTTTGGTTATGGCTACACCTTC
CASRPGQGFGYGYTF
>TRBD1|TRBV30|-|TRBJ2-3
TGTGCCTGGAGGGACAGGGGATATAGCACAGATACGCAGTATTTT
CAWRDRGYSTDTQYF
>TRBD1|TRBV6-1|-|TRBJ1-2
TGTGCCAGCAGTGACAGGGGACAGGGGGATGGCTACACCTTC
CASSDRGQGDGYTF
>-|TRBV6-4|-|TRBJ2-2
TGTGCCAGCAGCGACATCTCCGGGGAGCTGTTTTTT
CASSDISGELFF
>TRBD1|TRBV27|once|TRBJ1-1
TGTGCCAGCAGTGACAGGGGTTGGCTGAACACTGAAGCTTTCTTT
CASSDRGWLNTEAFF
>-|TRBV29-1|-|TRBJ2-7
TGCAGCGTTGTGGATAGCGGATCCTACGAGCAGTACTTC
CSVVDSGSYEQYF
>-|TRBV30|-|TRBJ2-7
TGTGCCTGGATTCGAACCGACATCTCCTACGAGCAGTACTTC
CAWIRTDISYEQYF
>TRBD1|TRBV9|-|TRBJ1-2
TGTGCCAGCAGCCCGGGACAGGGGGCGGGCTATGGCTACACCTTC
CASSPGQGAGYGYTF
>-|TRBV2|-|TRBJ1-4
TGTGCCAGCAGTGAAGGAGGGGGAACTAATGAAAAACTGTTTTTT
CASSEGGGTNEKLFF
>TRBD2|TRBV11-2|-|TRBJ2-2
TGTGCCAGCGGGCTAGCGGGAAACACCGGGGAGCTGTTTTTT
CASGLAGNTGELFF
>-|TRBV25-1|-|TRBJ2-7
TGTGCCAGCAGTCGGGGAGCCTACGAGCAGTACTTC
CASSRGAYEQYF
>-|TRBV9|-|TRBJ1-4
TGTGCCAGCAGCGTTGGAGGGAGGGGTTTCGGAAAACTGTTTTTT
CASSVGGRGFGKLFF
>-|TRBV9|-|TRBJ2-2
TGTGCCAGCAGCCCTAGTGGAGGGGGGGCCTTAACCGGGGAGCTGTTTTTT
CASSPSGGGALTGELFF